The sequence of this T cell receptor (beta chain) was determined in a study of blood T cell repertoires in COVID-19. For the study at large: Acute and convalescent COVID-19 samples came from the United States, Italy and Spain. Nucleic acid was either cDNA or gDNA, and it came from T cells, B-cell-depleted T cells, or PBMCs.

How the authors handled the data: Amplification from reference gene primers served as the basis for estimated nucleated cell counts. Assay used: immunoSEQ multiplex PCR; TCRdb lists only in-frame clones, some missing. D and trimming come from the DNA, and the V and J calls and clone size come from that table. This table holds approximately 260,000 clones, around 86% found once. Deletions cut 2 bases from V and 6 bases from J, with 17 bases between. The length of the CDR3 is 15 residues. Per the germline V gene, CDR1 is SGHDN and CDR2 is FVKESK. This TCR was sampled from a man aged 18 to 30 with active or convalescent COVID-19. The sample consisted of peripheral blood. The chain employs TRBV14 and TRBJ2-7, with D tentatively TRBD2 (5 bases). CDR3 residues: CASSQNMRVPVEQYF. The CDR3 DNA follows: TGTGCCAGCAGCCAAAATATGCGGGTCCCGGTCGAGCAGTACTTC.